These 8 T cell receptor beta chains came from one sample sequenced in a study of spatial heterogeneity in lung cancer. TCRdb re-analysed the 5' RACE reads in MiXCR, keeping a single row per CDR3 protein. The sample lists roughly 70,000 distinct CDR3 sequences, 13% occurring once. Described time point: sample taken at primary tumor resection. Sequencing was performed on whole RNA extracted from tumor and nontumor lung tissue, or from frozen PBMC, and the material was left unsorted. Material: PBMCs, obtained at surgery. These receptors came from a male donor with early-stage non-small cell lung cancer.

The rearrangement links TRBV18 to TRBJ1-1; 8 positions agree with TRBD1. Germline V CDR1 and CDR2: KGHSH, LQKENI. CDR3 size: 15 residues. The ends lost 6 bases at V and 2 bases at J; junction bases unmatched: 8. The CDR3 DNA sequence: TGTGCCAGCTCGAATCAGGGGGCCGGTAACACTGAAGCTTTCTTT. Protein: CASSNQGAGNTEAFF.

This clonotype was observed a few times. The chain is built from TRBV3-1 and TRBJ2-1; TRBD1 might be the D (6 bases). In germline, CDR1 is LGHDT, CDR2 YNNKEL (reference sequence). The CDR3 spans 13 residues. V was pared by 1 base and J by 7 bases, with 8 bases between. CDR3 in amino acids: CASSQVQGNEQFF. CDR3 in DNA: TGTGCCAGCAGCCAAGTACAGGGAAATGAGCAGTTCTTC.

In this sample, this clonotype turned up many times. The rearrangement uses TRBV14 and TRBJ2-3; 8 nucleotides match TRBD1. CDR3 length: 15 residues. Losses at the gene ends were 0 bases for V and 4 bases for J; bases not matched to a gene: 3. The germline V gene encodes CDR1 SGHDN and CDR2 FVKESK. The CDR3 region is CASSQDRGPSDTQYF. In DNA form, the CDR3 reads TGTGCCAGCAGCCAAGACAGGGGGCCATCAGATACGCAGTATTTT.

The rearrangement links TRBV7-9 to TRBJ1-1; TRBD1 is a possible D gene (6 bases). The germline V gene has CDR1 SEHNR and CDR2 FQNEAQ (reference sequence). The length of the CDR3 is 15 residues. Trimming shortened V by 1 base and J by 6 bases, and 15 bases separated the two germline ends. CDR3 sequence (DNA): TGTGCCAGCAGCTTAGGTGGAGGACAGAGTCCTGAAGCTTTCTTT. Protein product: CASSLGGGQSPEAFF.

The table lists this clonotype with a few counts. The rearrangement uses TRBV11-2 and TRBJ2-1; no clear D gene. The CDR3 length is 14 residues. CDR1 and CDR2 (germline): SGHAT, FQNNGV. V was shortened by 2 bases and J by 7 bases, with 12 bases between the two germline ends. The CDR3 bases are TGTGCCAGCAGCTTATCGACCGATACAAATGAGCAGTTCTTC. Translation: CASSLSTDTNEQFF.

This clonotype was recorded many times. This chain connects TRBV18 to TRBJ2-5, with 9 bases lining up with TRBD2. The CDR3 extends over 17 amino acids. Germline V gene data show CDR1 as KGHSH and CDR2 as LQKENI. V was pared by 3 bases and J by 2 bases, with 10 bases of the junction left unmatched. The CDR3 sequence: CASSPWAREGEQETQYF. The CDR3 DNA is TGTGCCAGCTCACCGTGGGCGCGGGAGGGTGAACAAGAGACCCAGTACTTC.

The V gene is TRBV5-5, the J gene TRBJ2-7; D might be TRBD2 (5 bases). The CDR3 runs to 14 residues. Germline CDR1 reads SGHKS; CDR2 reads YYEKEE (reference sequence). V gave up 4 bases and J gave up 4 bases, with 15 bases separating them. The CDR3 DNA reads TGTGCCAGCAGCGGAACGGGATTCGCGTACGAGCAGTACTTC. As protein: CASSGTGFAYEQYF.

This rearrangement joins TRBV5-1 to TRBJ2-1; possibly TRBD1 for D (5 bases). Germline V gives CDR1 SGHRS, CDR2 YFSETQ. The CDR3 contains 14 residues. Trimming removed 3 bases at V and 5 bases at J, with 12 bases between. CDR3 DNA: TGCGCCAGCAGCTGGGGCATGGCGGACAATGAGCAGTTCTTC. Translation gives CASSWGMADNEQFF.